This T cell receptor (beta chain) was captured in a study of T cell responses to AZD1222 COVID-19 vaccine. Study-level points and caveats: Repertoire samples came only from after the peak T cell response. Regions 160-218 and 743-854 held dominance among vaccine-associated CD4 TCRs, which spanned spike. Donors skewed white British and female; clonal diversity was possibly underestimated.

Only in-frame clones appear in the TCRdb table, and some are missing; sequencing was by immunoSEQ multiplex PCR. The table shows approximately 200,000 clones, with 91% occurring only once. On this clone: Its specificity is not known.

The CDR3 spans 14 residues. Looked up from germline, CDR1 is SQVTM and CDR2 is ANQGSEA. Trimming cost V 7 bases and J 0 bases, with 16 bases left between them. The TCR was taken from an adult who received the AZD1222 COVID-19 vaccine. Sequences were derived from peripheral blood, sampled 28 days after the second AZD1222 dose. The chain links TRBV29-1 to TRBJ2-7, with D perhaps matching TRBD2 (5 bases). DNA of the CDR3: TGCAGCGCCCGGCGGACTTTAAGCTCCTACGAGCAGTACTTC. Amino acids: CSARRTLSSYEQYF.